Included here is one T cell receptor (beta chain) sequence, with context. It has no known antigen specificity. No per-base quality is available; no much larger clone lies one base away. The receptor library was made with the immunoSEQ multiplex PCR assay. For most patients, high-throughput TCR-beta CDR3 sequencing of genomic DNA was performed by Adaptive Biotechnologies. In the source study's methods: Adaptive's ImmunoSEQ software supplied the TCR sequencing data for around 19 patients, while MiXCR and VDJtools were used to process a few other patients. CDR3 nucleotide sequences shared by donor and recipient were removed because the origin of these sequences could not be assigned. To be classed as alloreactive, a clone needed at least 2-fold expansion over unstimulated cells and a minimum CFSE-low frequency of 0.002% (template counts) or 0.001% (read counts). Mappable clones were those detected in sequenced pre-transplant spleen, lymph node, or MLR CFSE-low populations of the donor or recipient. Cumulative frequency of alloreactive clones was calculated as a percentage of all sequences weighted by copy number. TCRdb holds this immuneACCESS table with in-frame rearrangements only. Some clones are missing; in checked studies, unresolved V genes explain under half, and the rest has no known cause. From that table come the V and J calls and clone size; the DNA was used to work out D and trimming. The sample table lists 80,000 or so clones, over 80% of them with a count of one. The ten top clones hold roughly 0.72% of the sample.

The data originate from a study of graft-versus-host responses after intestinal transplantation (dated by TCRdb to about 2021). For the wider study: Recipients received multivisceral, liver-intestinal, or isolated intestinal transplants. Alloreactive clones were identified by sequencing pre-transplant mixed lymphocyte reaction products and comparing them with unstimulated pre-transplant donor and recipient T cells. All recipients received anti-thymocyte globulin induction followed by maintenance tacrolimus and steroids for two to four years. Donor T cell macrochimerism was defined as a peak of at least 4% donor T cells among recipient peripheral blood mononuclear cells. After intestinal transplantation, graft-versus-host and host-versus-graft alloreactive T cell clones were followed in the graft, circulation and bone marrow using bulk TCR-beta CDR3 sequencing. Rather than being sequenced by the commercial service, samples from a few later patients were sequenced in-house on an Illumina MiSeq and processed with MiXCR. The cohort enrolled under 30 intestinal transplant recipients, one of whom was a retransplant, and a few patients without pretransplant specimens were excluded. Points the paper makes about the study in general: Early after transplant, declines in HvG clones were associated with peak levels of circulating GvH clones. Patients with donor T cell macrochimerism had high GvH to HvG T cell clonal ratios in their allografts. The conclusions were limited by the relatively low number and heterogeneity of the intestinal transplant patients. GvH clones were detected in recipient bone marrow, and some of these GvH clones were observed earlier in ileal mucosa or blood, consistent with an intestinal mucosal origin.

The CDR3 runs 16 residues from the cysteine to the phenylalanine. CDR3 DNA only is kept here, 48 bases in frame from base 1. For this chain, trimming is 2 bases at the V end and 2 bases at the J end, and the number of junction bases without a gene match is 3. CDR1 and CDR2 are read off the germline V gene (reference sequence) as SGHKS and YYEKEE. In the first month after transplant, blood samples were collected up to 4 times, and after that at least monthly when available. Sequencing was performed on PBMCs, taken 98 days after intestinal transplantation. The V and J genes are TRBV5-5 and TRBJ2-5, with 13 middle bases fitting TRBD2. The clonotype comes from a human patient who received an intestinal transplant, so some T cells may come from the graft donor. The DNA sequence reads TGTGCCAGCAGCTTCACACTAGCGGGAGGGCAAGAGACCCAGTACTTC. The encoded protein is CASSFTLAGGQETQYF. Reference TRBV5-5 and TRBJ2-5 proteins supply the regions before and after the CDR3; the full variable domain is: DAGVTQSPTHLIKTRGQQVTLRCSPISGHKSVSWYQQVLGQGPQFIFQYYEKEERGRGNFPDRFSARQFPNYSSELNVNALLLGDSALYLCASSFTLAGGQETQYFGPGTRLLVL.